Shown below are 12 T cell receptor beta chains from a single sample sequenced in a study of identical twins. From the 5' RACE reads, TCRdb called clonotypes with MiXCR, one entry per CDR3 protein. The data contain around 250,000 distinct CDR3 sequences, over 5.5% of them singletons. This same sample was also taken into another study, of T cells expressing NK-cell markers.

Sequencing input: CD8+ T cells sorted from blood. The receptor source for this set is a woman between 18 and 30 years old in good health.

J is TRBJ2-7 and V is TRBV9, with 12 bases that match TRBD2. The CDR3 length is 16 residues. Germline V lookup: CDR1 SGDLS, CDR2 YYNGEE. Unmatched junction bases numbered 10, after V lost 4 bases and J lost 5 bases. CDR3 sequence (DNA): TGTGCCAGCAGCCCGGGGAGACTAGCGGGAGCCCACGAGCAGTACTTC. It encodes CASSPGRLAGAHEQYF.

This clonotype came up a few times. The chain carries TRBV6-2 or TRBV6-3 and TRBJ2-7, with D unclear. Trimming removed 8 bases at V and 3 bases at J, with 14 bases between. CDR3 length equals 13 residues. Germline V gene sequence: CDR1 MNHEY, CDR2 SVGEGT. DNA for the CDR3: TGTGCCAGCTTCGGACCGCCGAACTACGAGCAGTACTTC. Its translation is CASFGPPNYEQYF.

The chain joins TRBV12-3 or TRBV12-4 to TRBJ1-5; D remains ambiguous. This CDR3 spans 15 amino acids. The V gene lost 6 bases and the J gene lost 0 bases, with 12 bases spanning the gap. The CDR3 spells CASRSEGHSNQPQHF. CDR3 DNA: TGTGCCAGCAGGTCCGAGGGTCATAGCAATCAGCCCCAGCATTTT.

There are a few counts of this clonotype. The chain couples TRBV6-1 to TRBJ1-5, with D perhaps matching TRBD1 (5 bases). This CDR3 region has 13 residues. V dropped 8 bases and J dropped 3 bases, with 11 bases sitting between them. Germline V lookup: CDR1 MNHNS, CDR2 SASEGT. The CDR3 loop reads CASGDQINQPQHF. DNA for the CDR3: TGTGCCAGCGGGGACCAAATCAATCAGCCCCAGCATTTT.

This clonotype was seen repeatedly, ten times or more. The J gene is TRBJ2-7, the V gene TRBV6-1; 7 bases fit TRBD1. This CDR3 has 15 amino acids. Per the germline V gene, CDR1 is MNHNS and CDR2 is SASEGT. V was pared by 4 bases and J by 2 bases, with 8 bases of the junction left unmatched. In nucleotides, the CDR3 is TGTGCCAGCAGTGGTCTGAGGGACAGCCCCTACGAGCAGTACTTC. Translating gives CASSGLRDSPYEQYF.

This clonotype was counted a few times. V gene TRBV27 combines with J gene TRBJ2-7; the D gene is possibly TRBD2 (5 bases). There are 16 residues in the CDR3. CDR1 MNHEY and CDR2 SMNVEV come from the germline V gene (reference sequence). V lost 5 bases to trimming and J lost 0 bases, with 17 bases between them. The CDR3 region has the DNA TGTGCCAGCAGTCCCCAGACGGTTACTAGCTCCTACGAGCAGTACTTC. Translating it yields CASSPQTVTSSYEQYF.

There are many counts of this clonotype. The CDR3 spells CAISGTSETDTQYF. Here the CDR3 DNA reads TGTGCCATCAGTGGGACTAGCGAGACAGATACGCAGTATTTT. This chain connects TRBV10-3 to TRBJ2-3; TRBD2 matches 9 bases. Germline V gene lookup returns CDR1 ENHRY and CDR2 SYGVKD. V gave up 4 bases and J gave up 3 bases; unmatched junction bases: 2. CDR3 size: 14 residues.

This clonotype was found many times. The chain uses TRBV12-3 or TRBV12-4 and TRBJ2-6; D is ambiguous. V gave up 6 bases and J gave up 3 bases, with 18 bases separating them. The CDR3 length is 17 residues. The DNA of the CDR3 is TGTGCCAGCAGCCAGGACCCCCGGGTGGATGGGGCCAACGTCCTGACTTTC. Residues: CASSQDPRVDGANVLTF.

In its sample, this clonotype was seen many times. This chain connects TRBV12-3 or TRBV12-4 to TRBJ2-3; no firm D call. V was clipped by 1 base and J by 4 bases, with 9 bases between them. The CDR3 consists of 14 residues. Here the CDR3 reads CASSLGGFADTQYF. The DNA for the CDR3 is TGTGCCAGCAGTTTAGGTGGGTTTGCAGATACGCAGTATTTT.

This clonotype has ten or more counts. J is TRBJ2-5 and V is TRBV3-1, with D unresolved. Between the trimmed V and J ends, which lost 3 bases and 5 bases, there was a span of 4 bases. The CDR3 sequence is 11 residues long. CDR1 is LGHDT, CDR2 YNNKEL, per germline (reference sequence). CDR3 nucleotides: TGTGCCAGCAGCCACGAGGAGACCCAGTACTTC. This translates into CASSHEETQYF.

This clonotype was seen ten or more times. V gene TRBV20-1 combines with J gene TRBJ2-7; D gene unclear. The CDR3 runs 12 residues. Trimming removed 2 bases from V and 5 bases from J, with 10 bases in between. Germline CDR1 is DFQATT and CDR2 is SNEGSKA (reference sequence). CDR3 amino acids: CSARISDHEQYF. The CDR3, as DNA: TGCAGTGCTAGAATCTCGGACCACGAGCAGTACTTC.

This clonotype has a count of ten or more. V is TRBV5-6 and J is TRBJ2-1, with 8 bases aligning to TRBD1. The CDR3 has 16 amino acids. Per germline, CDR1 SGHDT and CDR2 YYEEEE. Germline trimming cut 4 bases from V and 0 bases from J; bases unmatched to any gene: 6. CDR3 region: CASSRGQASSYNEQFF. The CDR3 DNA is TGTGCCAGCAGCCGGGGACAGGCGAGCTCCTACAATGAGCAGTTCTTC.